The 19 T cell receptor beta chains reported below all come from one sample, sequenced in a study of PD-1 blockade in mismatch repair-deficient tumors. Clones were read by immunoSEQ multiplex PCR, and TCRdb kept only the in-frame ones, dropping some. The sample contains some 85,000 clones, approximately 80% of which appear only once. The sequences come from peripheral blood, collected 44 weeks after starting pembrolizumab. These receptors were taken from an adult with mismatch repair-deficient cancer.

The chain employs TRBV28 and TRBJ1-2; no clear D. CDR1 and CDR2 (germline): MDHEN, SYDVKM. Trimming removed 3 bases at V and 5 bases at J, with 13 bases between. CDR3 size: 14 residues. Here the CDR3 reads CASSFRAVSYGYTF. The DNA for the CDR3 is TGTGCCAGCAGTTTCCGGGCAGTATCGTATGGCTACACCTTC.

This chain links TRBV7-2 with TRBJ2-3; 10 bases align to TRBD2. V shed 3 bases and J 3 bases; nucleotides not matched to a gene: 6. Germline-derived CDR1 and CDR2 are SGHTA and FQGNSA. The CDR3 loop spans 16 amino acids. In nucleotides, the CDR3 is TGTGCCAGCAGCTTTGATAGCGGGAGGTGGACAGATACGCAGTATTTT. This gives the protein CASSFDSGRWTDTQYF. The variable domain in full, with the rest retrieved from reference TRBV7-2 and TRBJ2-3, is GAGVSQSPSNKVTEKGKDVELRCDPISGHTALYWYRQSLGQGLEFLIYFQGNSAPDKSGLPSDRFSAERTGGSVSTLTIQRTQQEDSAVYLCASSFDSGRWTDTQYFGPGTRLTVL.

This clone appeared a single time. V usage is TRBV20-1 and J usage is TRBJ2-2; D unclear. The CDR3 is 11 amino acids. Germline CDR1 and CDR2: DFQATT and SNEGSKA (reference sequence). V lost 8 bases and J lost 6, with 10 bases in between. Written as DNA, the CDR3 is TGCAGTCTCCTGGCCGCCGGGGAGCTGTTTTTT. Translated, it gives CSLLAAGELFF.

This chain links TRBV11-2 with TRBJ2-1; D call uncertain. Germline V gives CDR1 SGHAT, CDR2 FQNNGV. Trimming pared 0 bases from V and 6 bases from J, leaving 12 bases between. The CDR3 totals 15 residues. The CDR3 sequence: CASSLDRGWGNEQFF. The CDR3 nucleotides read TGTGCCAGCAGCTTAGATCGAGGTTGGGGCAATGAGCAGTTCTTC. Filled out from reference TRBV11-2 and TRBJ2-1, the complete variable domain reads EAGVAQSPRYKIIEKRQSVAFWCNPISGHATLYWYQQILGQGPKLLIQFQNNGVVDDSQLPKDRFSAERLKGVDSTLKIQPAKLEDSAVYLCASSLDRGWGNEQFFGPGTRLTVL.

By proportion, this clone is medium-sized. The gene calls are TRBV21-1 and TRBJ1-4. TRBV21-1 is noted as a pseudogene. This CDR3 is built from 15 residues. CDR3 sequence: CASSKGAHSEEKLFF. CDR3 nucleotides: TGTGCCAGCAGCAAAGGAGCACACTCAGAGGAAAAACTGTTTTTT.

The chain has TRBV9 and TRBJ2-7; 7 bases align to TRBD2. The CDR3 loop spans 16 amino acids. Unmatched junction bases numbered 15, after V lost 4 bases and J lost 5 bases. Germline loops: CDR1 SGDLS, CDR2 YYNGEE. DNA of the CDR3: TGTGCCAGCAGCCACCATCGGGAGGCGGATCGAAACGAGCAGTACTTC. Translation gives CASSHHREADRNEQYF.

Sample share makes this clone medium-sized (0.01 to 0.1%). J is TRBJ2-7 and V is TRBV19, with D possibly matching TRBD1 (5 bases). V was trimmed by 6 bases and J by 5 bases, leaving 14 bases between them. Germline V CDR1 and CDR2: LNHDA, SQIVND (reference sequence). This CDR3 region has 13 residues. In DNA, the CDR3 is TGTGCCAGTAGCCAGGGATTTAACAACGAGCAGTACTTC. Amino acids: CASSQGFNNEQYF. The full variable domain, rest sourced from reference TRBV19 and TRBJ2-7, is DGGITQSPKYLFRKEGQNVTLSCEQNLNHDAMYWYRQDPGQGLRLIYYSQIVNDFQKGDIAEGYSVSREKKESFPLTVTSAQKNPTAFYLCASSQGFNNEQYFGPGTRLTVT.

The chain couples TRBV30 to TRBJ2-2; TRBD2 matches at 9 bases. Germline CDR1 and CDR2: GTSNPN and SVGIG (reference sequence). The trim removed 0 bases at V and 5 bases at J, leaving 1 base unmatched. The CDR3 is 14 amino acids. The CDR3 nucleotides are TGTGCCTGGAGTGTTAGCGGGAGAACCGGGGAGCTGTTTTTT. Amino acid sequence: CAWSVSGRTGELFF.

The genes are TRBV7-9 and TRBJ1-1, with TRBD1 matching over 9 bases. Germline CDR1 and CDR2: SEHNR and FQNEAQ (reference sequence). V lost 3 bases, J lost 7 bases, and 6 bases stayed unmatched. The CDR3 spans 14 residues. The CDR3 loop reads CASSFYRGLGEAFF. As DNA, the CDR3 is TGTGCCAGCAGCTTTTACAGGGGGCTCGGTGAAGCTTTCTTT.

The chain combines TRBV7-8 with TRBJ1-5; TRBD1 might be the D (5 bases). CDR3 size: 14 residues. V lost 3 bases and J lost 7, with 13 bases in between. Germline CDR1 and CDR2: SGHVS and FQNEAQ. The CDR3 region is CASSFGGLGQPQHF. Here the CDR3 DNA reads TGTGCCAGCAGCTTCGGGGGTCTGGGACAGCCCCAGCATTTT.

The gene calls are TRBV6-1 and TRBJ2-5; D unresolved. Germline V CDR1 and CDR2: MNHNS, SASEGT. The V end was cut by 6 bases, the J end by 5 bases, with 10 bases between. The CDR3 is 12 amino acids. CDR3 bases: TGTGCCAGCAGGGTTGGCCCGGAGACCCAGTACTTC. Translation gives CASRVGPETQYF.

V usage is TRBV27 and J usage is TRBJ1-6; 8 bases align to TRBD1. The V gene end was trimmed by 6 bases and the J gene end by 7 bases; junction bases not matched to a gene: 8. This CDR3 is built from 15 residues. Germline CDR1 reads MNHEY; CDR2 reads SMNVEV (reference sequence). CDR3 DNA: TGTGCCAGCAGCCCCTTGGACAGGGCGAATTCACCCCTCCACTTT. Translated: CASSPLDRANSPLHF.

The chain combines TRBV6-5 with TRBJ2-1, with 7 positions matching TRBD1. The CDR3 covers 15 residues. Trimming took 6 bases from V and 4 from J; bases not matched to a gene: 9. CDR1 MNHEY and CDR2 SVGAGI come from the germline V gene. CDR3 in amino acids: CASSLDRFLYNEQFF. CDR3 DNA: TGTGCCAGCAGCCTGGACAGGTTTCTGTACAATGAGCAGTTCTTC.

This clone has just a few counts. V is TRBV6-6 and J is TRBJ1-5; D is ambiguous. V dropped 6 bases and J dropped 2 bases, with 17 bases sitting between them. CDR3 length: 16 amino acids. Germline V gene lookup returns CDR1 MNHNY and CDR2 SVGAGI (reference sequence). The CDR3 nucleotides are TGTGCCAGCAGGTTGGGTGATTGGGCAGGCAATCAGCCCCAGCATTTT. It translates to CASRLGDWAGNQPQHF.

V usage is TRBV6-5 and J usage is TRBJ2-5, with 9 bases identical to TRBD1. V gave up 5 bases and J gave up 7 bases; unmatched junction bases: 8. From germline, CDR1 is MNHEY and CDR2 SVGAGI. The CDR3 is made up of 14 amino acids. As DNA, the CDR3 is TGTGCCAGCAGTCCACGGGACAGGGTCAGGACCCAGTACTTC. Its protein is CASSPRDRVRTQYF.

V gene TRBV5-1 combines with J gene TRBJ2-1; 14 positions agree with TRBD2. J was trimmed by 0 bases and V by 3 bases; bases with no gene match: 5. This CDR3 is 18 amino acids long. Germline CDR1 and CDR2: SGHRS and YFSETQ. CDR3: CASSSGTSGSFSYNEQFF. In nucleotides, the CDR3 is TGCGCCAGCAGCTCTGGGACTAGCGGGAGCTTCTCCTACAATGAGCAGTTCTTC. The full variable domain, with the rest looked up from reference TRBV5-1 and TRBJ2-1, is KAGVTQTPRYLIKTRGQQVTLSCSPISGHRSVSWYQQTPGQGLQFLFEYFSETQRNKGNFPGRFSGRQFSNSRSEMNVSTLELGDSALYLCASSSGTSGSFSYNEQFFGPGTRLTVL.

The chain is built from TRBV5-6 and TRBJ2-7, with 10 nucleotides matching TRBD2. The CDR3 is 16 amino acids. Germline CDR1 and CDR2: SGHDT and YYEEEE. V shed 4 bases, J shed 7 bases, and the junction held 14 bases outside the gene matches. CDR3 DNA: TGTGCCAGCAGCACCCATCTAGCGGGAGTACGAGGAGAGCAGTACTTC. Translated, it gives CASSTHLAGVRGEQYF.

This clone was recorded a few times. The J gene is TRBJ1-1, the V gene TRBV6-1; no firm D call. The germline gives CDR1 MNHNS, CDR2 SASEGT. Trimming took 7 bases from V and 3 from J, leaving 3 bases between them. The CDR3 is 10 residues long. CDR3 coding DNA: TGTGCCAGCATTTACACTGAAGCTTTCTTT. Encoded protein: CASIYTEAFF.

Written as DNA, the CDR3 is TGTGCCAGCAGCTTAAAGGGGGGGAGATACAATGAGCAGTTCTTC. This encodes CASSLKGGRYNEQFF. The gene calls are TRBV7-8 and TRBJ2-1, with a possible D match to TRBD2 (7 bases). CDR3 size: 15 residues. Germline V lookup: CDR1 SGHVS, CDR2 FQNEAQ. Trimming removed 2 bases from V and 4 bases from J, with 12 bases in between. Looking up the rest from reference TRBV7-8 and TRBJ2-1 gives the full variable domain: GAGVSQSPRYKVAKRGQDVALRCDPISGHVSLFWYQQALGQGPEFLTYFQNEAQLDKSGLPSDRFFAERPEGSVSTLKIQRTQQEDSAVYLCASSLKGGRYNEQFFGPGTRLTVL.